This T cell receptor beta chain stems from a study of molecular identifiers for immune sequencing clone quantification. The V segment lost 1 base and the J segment 7 bases; nucleotides outside the gene matches: 8. CDR1 is SGHRS and CDR2 is YFSETQ in the germline V gene. The CDR3 sequence is 15 residues long. TCRdb reprocessed the PCR reads via MiXCR and lists one record per CDR3 protein. The sample has hundreds of thousands of distinct CDR3 sequences; 25% are singletons. The chain links TRBV5-1 to TRBJ2-1; TRBD2 aligns across 7 bases. Material for sequencing was naive CD8+ T cells from blood, with Jurkat cell RNA spiked in. Subset given: FACS-sorted CD8+CD4-CCR7+CD45RA+ naive T cells. This TCR was recovered from a human donor in good health. Some libraries in this study had Jurkat cell RNA spiked in. The CDR3 sequence: CASSLSGGGRNEQFF. In nucleotides, the CDR3 is TGCGCCAGCAGCTTGTCCGGGGGAGGGAGGAATGAGCAGTTCTTC.